This T cell receptor (beta chain) appears in the sequencing data of a study of T cells after yellow fever vaccination. TCRdb re-called the 5' RACE reads with MiXCR, one entry per CDR3 protein. The table lists about 210,000 distinct CDR3 sequences, 3% to 4% of them singletons, with around 3.2% in the top ten. This clonotype was picked up a small number of times. The CDR3 loop spans 16 amino acids. The V and J ends lost 0 bases and 2 bases respectively, with 13 bases between them. Germline CDR1 MNHNY, CDR2 SVGAGI (reference sequence). The chain combines TRBV6-6 with TRBJ1-2; D might be TRBD1 (5 bases). The sample was CD4+ T cells sorted from PBMCs, taken 10 days after the yellow fever booster vaccination. This TCR was sampled from a man aged 18-30 years who received the YFV17D yellow fever vaccine. DNA of the CDR3: TGTGCCAGCAGTTACTCGCGAGGGGATGGGAACTATGGCTACACCTTC. It specifies CASSYSRGDGNYGYTF.